This T cell receptor beta chain was captured in a study of blood T cells in healthy people across ages. Study results and caveats: Among T cells, TCR beta diversity per million cells dropped roughly linearly as age rose.

This clonotype occurred a few times. What it recognizes is unknown. The CDR3 has 15 amino acids. The germline V gene encodes CDR1 SEHNR and CDR2 FQNEAQ (reference sequence). The V gene end was trimmed by 5 bases and the J gene end by 8 bases; junction bases not matched to a gene: 11. Sample-barcoded 5' priming and a J-beta primer mix drove a second PCR of about 7 to 12 cycles. TCRdb fed the 5' RACE reads into MiXCR, producing one record per CDR3 protein. The sample lists some 1.5 million distinct CDR3 sequences; approximately 28% were seen once. J is TRBJ1-4 and V is TRBV7-9; 7 bases align to TRBD1. The TCR was taken from a woman aged 25 to 45 in good health. Sample: blood. CDR3 residues: CASSTLTGPIEKLFF. As DNA, the CDR3 is TGTGCCAGCAGCACCTTGACAGGGCCCATAGAAAAACTGTTTTTT.